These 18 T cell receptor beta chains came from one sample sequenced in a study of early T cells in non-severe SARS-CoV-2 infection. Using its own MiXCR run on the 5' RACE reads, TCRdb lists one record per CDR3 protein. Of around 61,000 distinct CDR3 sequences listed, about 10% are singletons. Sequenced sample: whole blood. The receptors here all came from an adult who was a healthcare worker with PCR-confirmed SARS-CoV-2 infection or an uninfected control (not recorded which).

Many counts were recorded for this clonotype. CDR3 region: CSAQGLAEYLAKNIQYF. The CDR3 coding sequence is TGCAGCGCCCAAGGACTAGCGGAGTATCTAGCCAAAAACATTCAGTACTTC. The V gene is TRBV29-1, the J gene TRBJ2-4; 10 bases match TRBD2. V trimming: 7 bases; J trimming: 0 bases; junction bases outside the gene matches: 12. This CDR3 spans 17 amino acids. Per the germline V gene, CDR1 is SQVTM and CDR2 is ANQGSEA.

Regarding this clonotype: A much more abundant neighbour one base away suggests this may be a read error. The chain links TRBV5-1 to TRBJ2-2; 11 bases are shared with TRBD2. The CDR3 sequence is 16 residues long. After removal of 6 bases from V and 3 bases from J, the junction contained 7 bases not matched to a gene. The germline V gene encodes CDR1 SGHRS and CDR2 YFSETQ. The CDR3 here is CASTLLAGVDTGELFF. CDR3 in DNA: TGCGCCAGCACCCTACTAGCGGGAGTGGACACCGGGGAGCTGTTTTTT.

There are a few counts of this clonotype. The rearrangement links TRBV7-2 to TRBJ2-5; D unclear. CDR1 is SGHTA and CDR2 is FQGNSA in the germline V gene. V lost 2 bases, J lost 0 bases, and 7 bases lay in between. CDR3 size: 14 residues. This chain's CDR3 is CASSLRRDQETQYF. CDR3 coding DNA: TGTGCCAGCAGCTTAAGACGGGACCAAGAGACCCAGTACTTC. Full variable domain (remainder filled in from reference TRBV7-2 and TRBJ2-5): GAGVSQSPSNKVTEKGKDVELRCDPISGHTALYWYRQSLGQGLEFLIYFQGNSAPDKSGLPSDRFSAERTGGSVSTLTIQRTQQEDSAVYLCASSLRRDQETQYFGPGTRLLVL.

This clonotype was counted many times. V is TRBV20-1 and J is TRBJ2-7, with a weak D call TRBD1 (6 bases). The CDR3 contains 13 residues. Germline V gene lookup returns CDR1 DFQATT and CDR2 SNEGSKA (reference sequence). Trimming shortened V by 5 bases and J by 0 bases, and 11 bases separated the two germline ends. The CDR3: CSAPLDSSYEQYF. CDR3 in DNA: TGCAGTGCTCCTTTGGACAGCTCCTACGAGCAGTACTTC.

The CDR3 spells CASSRTGTTNQPQHF. As DNA, the CDR3 is TGTGCCAGCAGCCGAACAGGGACTACCAATCAGCCCCAGCATTTT. The chain uses TRBV7-2 and TRBJ1-5, with D maybe TRBD1 (6 bases). Germline V gives CDR1 SGHTA, CDR2 FQGNSA. The CDR3 totals 15 residues. The V end was cut by 5 bases, the J end by 3 bases, with 14 bases between.

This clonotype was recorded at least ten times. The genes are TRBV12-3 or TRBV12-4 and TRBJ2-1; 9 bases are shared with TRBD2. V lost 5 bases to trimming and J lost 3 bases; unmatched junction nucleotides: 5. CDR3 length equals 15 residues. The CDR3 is CASSISGSVYNEQFF. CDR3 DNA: TGTGCCAGCAGTATTAGCGGGAGCGTCTACAATGAGCAGTTCTTC.

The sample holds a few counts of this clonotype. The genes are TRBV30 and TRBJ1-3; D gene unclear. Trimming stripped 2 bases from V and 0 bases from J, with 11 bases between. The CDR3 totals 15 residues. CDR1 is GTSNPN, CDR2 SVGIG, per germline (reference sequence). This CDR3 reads CAWSRLSNSGNTIYF. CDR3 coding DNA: TGTGCCTGGAGTCGACTCTCAAACTCTGGAAACACCATATATTTT.

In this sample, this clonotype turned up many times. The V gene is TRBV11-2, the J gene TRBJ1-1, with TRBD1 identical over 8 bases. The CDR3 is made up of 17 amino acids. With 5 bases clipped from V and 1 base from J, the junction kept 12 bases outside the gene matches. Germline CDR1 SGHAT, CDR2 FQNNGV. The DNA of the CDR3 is TGTGCCAGCAGCGTTCGGAGACAGGGGTTTGCGAACACTGAAGCTTTCTTT. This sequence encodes CASSVRRQGFANTEAFF.

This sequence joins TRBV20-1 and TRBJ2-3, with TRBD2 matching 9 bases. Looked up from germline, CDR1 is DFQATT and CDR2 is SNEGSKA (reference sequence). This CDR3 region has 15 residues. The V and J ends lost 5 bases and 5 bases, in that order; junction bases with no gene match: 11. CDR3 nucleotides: TGCAGTGCTCCGTGGGCGGGAGGGCGGAAAGATACGCAGTATTTT. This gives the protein CSAPWAGGRKDTQYF.

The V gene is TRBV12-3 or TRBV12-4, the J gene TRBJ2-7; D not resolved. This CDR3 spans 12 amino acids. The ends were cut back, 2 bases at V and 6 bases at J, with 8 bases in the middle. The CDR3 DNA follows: TGTGCCAGCAGTTTACCCGGACCCGAGCAGTACTTC. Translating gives CASSLPGPEQYF.

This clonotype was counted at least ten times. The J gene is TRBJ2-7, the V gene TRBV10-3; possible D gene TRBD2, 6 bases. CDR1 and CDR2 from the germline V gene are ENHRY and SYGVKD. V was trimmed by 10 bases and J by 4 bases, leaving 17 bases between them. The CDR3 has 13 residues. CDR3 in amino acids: CATRGGIVYEQYF. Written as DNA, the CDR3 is TGTGCCACGCGCGGCGGGATAGTATACGAGCAGTACTTC.

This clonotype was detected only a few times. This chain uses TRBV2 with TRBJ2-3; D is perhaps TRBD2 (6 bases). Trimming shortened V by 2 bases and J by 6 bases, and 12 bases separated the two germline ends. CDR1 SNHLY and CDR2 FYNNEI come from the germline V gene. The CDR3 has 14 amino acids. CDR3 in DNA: TGTGCCAGCAGTGAAAATAGGCTAGCGGATACGCAGTATTTT. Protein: CASSENRLADTQYF.

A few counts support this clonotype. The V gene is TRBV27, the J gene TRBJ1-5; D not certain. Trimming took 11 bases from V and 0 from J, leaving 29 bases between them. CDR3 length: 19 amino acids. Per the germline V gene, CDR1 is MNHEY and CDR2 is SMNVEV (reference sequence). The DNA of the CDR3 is TGTGCCGGCACGCTTCATCTCCCCGGGCCTCCTTATAGCAATCAGCCCCAGCATTTT. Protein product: CAGTLHLPGPPYSNQPQHF.

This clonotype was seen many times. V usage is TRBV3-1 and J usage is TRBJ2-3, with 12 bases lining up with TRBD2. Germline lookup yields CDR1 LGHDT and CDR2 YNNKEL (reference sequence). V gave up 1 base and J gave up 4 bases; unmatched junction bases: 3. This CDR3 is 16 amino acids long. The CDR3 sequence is CASSQASGRGSDTQYF. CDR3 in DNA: TGTGCCAGCAGCCAAGCTAGCGGGAGGGGATCAGATACGCAGTATTTT.

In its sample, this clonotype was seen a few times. In DNA form, the CDR3 reads TGTGCCAGCAGCCCAGTTGGCAGTTCCTACAATGAGCAGTTCTTC. The encoded protein is CASSPVGSSYNEQFF. The V call is TRBV7-9, the J call TRBJ2-1; no firm D call. Germline CDR1 SEHNR, CDR2 FQNEAQ (reference sequence). The V end was cut by 5 bases, the J end by 1 base, with 12 bases between. CDR3 length equals 15 residues. Using reference TRBV7-9 and TRBJ2-1 for the parts outside the CDR3, the full variable domain is DTGVSQNPRHKITKRGQNVTFRCDPISEHNRLYWYRQTLGQGPEFLTYFQNEAQLEKSRLLSDRFSAERPKGSFSTLEIQRTEQGDSAMYLCASSPVGSSYNEQFFGPGTRLTVL.

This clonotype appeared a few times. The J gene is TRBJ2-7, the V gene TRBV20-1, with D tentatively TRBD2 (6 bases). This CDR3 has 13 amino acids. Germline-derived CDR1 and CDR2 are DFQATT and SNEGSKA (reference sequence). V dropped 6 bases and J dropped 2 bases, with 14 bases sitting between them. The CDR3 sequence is CSAGGTSPYEQYF. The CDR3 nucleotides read TGCAGTGCGGGCGGGACTTCACCCTACGAGCAGTACTTC.

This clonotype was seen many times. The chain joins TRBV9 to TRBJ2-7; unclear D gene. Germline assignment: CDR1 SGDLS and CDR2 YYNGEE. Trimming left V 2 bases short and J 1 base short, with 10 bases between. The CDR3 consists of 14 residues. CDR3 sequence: CASSVSGYSYEQYF. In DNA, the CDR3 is TGTGCCAGCAGCGTTTCCGGTTATTCCTACGAGCAGTACTTC.

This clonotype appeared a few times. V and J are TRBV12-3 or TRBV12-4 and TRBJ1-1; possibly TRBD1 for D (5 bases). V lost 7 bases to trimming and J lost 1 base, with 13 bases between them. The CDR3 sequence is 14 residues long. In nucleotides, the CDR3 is TGTGCCAGCACCCCGGGGCGGGCGAACACTGAAGCTTTCTTT. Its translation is CASTPGRANTEAFF.